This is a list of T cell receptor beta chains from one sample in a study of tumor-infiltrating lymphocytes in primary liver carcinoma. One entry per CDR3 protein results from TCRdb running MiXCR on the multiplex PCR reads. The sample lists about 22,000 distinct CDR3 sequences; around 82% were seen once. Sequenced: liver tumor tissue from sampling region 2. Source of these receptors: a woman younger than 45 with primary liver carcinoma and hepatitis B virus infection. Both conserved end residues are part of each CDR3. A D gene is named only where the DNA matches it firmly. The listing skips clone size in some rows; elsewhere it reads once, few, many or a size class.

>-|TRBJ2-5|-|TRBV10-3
TGTGCCATCAGTGAGTCGGCTGACAAACAAGAGACCCAGTACTTC
CAISESADKQETQYF
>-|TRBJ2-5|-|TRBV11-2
TGTGCCAACAGCCCTAGACAGATAGAGACCCGGTTCTTC
CANSPRQIETRFF
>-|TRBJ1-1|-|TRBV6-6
TGTGTCTGCAGTCTGGCGGCACGCAACACTGAAGCTTTCTTT
CVCSLAARNTEAFF
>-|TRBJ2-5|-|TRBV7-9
TGTGCCAGCAGCTCGAGGATGGTGGGGGAGACCCAGTACTTC
CASSSRMVGETQYF
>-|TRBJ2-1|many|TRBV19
TGTGCCAGCAGTATCTTGGACCCCGGCAATGAGCAGTTCTTC
CASSILDPGNEQFF
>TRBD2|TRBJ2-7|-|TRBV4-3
TGCCCCAGCAGCCAAGCTGTGACGGGGGGTCTCATTAGCTACGAACACTACTTC
CPSSQAVTGGLISYEHYF
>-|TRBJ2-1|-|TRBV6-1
TGTGCCAGCAGTGAACATCAGGGGACTCCCTACAATGAGCAGTTCTTC
CASSEHQGTPYNEQFF
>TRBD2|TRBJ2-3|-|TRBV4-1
TGCGCCAGCAGCCAAGACCTTGTTATTAGCGGGAGGGTGGATACGCAGTATTTT
CASSQDLVISGRVDTQYF
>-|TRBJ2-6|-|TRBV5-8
TGTGCCAGCACCATGCCGGGCTTCTCTGAGGCCAACGTCCTGACTTTC
CASTMPGFSEANVLTF
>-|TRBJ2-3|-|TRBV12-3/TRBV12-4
TGTGCCAGCAGGACCAGCGTGAGGGCCACGCAGTATTTT
CASRTSVRATQYF
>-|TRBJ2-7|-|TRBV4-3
TGCGCCAGCAACCAAGATCGGTGGACAGGGCGGGAGCAGAACTTC
CASNQDRWTGREQNF